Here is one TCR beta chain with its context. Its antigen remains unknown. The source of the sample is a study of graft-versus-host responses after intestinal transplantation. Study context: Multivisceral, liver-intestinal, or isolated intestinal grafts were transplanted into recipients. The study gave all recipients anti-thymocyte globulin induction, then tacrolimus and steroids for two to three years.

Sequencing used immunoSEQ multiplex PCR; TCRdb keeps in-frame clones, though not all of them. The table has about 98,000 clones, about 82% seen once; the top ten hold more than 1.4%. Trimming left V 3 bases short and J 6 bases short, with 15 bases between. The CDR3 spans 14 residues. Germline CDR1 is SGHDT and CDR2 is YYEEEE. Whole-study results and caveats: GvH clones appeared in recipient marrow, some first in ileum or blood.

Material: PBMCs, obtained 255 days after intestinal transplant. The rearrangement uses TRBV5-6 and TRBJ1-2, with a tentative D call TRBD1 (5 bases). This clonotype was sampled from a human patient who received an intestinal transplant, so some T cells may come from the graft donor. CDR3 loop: CASSSLGGVDGYTF. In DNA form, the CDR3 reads TGTGCCAGCAGCTCCCTGGGGGGGGTGGATGGCTACACCTTC. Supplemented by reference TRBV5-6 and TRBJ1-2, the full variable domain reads DAGVTQSPTHLIKTRGQQVTLRCSPKSGHDTVSWYQQALGQGPQFIFQYYEEEERQRGNFPDRFSGHQFPNYSSELNVNALLLGDSALYLCASSSLGGVDGYTFGSGTRLTVV.